The rows below give T cell receptor beta chains drawn from one sample of a study of T cell changes during pregnancy in multiple sclerosis. Generated by immunoSEQ multiplex PCR, the TCRdb table keeps only in-frame clones and is missing some. The data show just over 55,000 clones, less than 95% seen once. The sequencing here drew on peripheral blood, taken after pregnancy. These receptors all come from a female donor in good health, enrolled as a control in a pregnancy study. Both conserved end residues are part of each CDR3. The order of the fields is J gene, clone size, D gene, V gene, CDR3 protein, CDR3 DNA. A D gene is named only where the DNA matches it firmly. Some rows mark clone size as missing; the rest say once, few, many or name a class of expanded clone.

j_gene: TRBJ1-1
abundance: -
d_gene: -
v_gene: TRBV19
CDR3aa: CASSIGRGSGTEAFF
CDR3nt: TGTGCCAGTAGTATAGGAAGGGGGTCGGGAACTGAAGCTTTCTTT

j_gene: TRBJ1-2
abundance: -
d_gene: -
v_gene: TRBV2
CDR3aa: CASSSGQNYGYTF
CDR3nt: TGTGCCAGCAGTTCCGGACAGAACTATGGCTACACCTTC

j_gene: TRBJ1-2
abundance: -
d_gene: TRBD1
v_gene: TRBV7-2
CDR3aa: CASSLQGAHGYTF
CDR3nt: TGTGCCAGCAGCTTACAGGGGGCCCATGGCTACACCTTC

j_gene: TRBJ2-3
abundance: -
d_gene: TRBD2
v_gene: TRBV15
CDR3aa: CATSRSGRVPDTQYF
CDR3nt: TGTGCCACCAGCAGAAGCGGGAGGGTACCAGATACGCAGTATTTT

j_gene: TRBJ1-5
abundance: -
d_gene: -
v_gene: TRBV30
CDR3aa: CAWRDNSNQPQHF
CDR3nt: TGTGCCTGGAGGGACAACAGCAATCAGCCCCAGCATTTT

j_gene: TRBJ1-2
abundance: -
d_gene: -
v_gene: TRBV5-1
CDR3aa: CASSPGPPGGNGYTF
CDR3nt: TGCGCCAGCAGCCCGGGTCCCCCGGGGGGAAATGGCTACACCTTC

j_gene: TRBJ2-1
abundance: -
d_gene: -
v_gene: TRBV6-4
CDR3aa: CASSGRPSSYNEQFF
CDR3nt: TGTGCCAGCAGTGGTCGCCCGAGCTCCTACAATGAGCAGTTCTTC

j_gene: TRBJ1-1
abundance: -
d_gene: -
v_gene: TRBV5-1
CDR3aa: CASSFLTASEAFF
CDR3nt: TGCGCCAGCAGCTTCCTGACAGCCTCTGAAGCTTTCTTT

j_gene: TRBJ1-1
abundance: -
d_gene: -
v_gene: TRBV4-1
CDR3aa: CASSQTGRATEAFF
CDR3nt: TGCGCCAGCAGCCAAACAGGGCGTGCGACTGAAGCTTTCTTT

j_gene: TRBJ2-3
abundance: -
d_gene: -
v_gene: TRBV27
CDR3aa: CASKKSRAGGSTDTQYF
CDR3nt: TGTGCCAGCAAAAAGTCGAGAGCGGGCGGAAGCACAGATACGCAGTATTTT

j_gene: TRBJ2-7
abundance: -
d_gene: -
v_gene: TRBV25-1
CDR3aa: CATAPGGSSYEQYF
CDR3nt: TGTGCCACCGCCCCCGGGGGAAGCTCCTACGAGCAGTACTTC

j_gene: TRBJ1-3
abundance: -
d_gene: -
v_gene: TRBV19
CDR3aa: CASTGQGKTTIYF
CDR3nt: TGTGCCAGTACAGGGCAGGGGAAAACCACCATATATTTT

j_gene: TRBJ1-2
abundance: -
d_gene: -
v_gene: TRBV28
CDR3aa: CASTIRGSDGYTF
CDR3nt: TGTGCCAGCACCATTAGGGGATCCGATGGCTACACCTTC

j_gene: TRBJ2-1
abundance: -
d_gene: TRBD2
v_gene: TRBV11-2
CDR3aa: CASSKGLAGGINEQFF
CDR3nt: TGTGCCAGCAGCAAGGGACTAGCGGGAGGCATTAATGAGCAGTTCTTC

j_gene: TRBJ1-3
abundance: -
d_gene: -
v_gene: TRBV7-9
CDR3aa: CATQGNSGNTIYF
CDR3nt: TGTGCCACCCAGGGGAACTCTGGAAACACCATATATTTT

j_gene: TRBJ2-3
abundance: -
d_gene: -
v_gene: TRBV12-5
CDR3aa: CASGLTPHSDTQYF
CDR3nt: TGTGCTAGTGGTTTGACACCTCATTCTGATACGCAGTATTTT

j_gene: TRBJ2-1
abundance: -
d_gene: -
v_gene: TRBV6-6
CDR3aa: CASSYSDPSYNEQFF
CDR3nt: TGTGCCAGCAGTTACAGCGACCCTTCCTACAATGAGCAGTTCTTC

j_gene: TRBJ1-2
abundance: -
d_gene: -
v_gene: TRBV28
CDR3aa: CASSFGGGLYGYTF
CDR3nt: TGTGCCAGCAGTTTCGGGGGGGGACTCTATGGCTACACCTTC

j_gene: TRBJ2-7
abundance: -
d_gene: TRBD1
v_gene: TRBV5-4
CDR3aa: CASSPGTDRGLYEQYF
CDR3nt: TGTGCCAGCAGCCCTGGCACGGACAGGGGGCTGTACGAGCAGTACTTC

j_gene: TRBJ1-1
abundance: -
d_gene: TRBD1
v_gene: TRBV7-8
CDR3aa: CASSLGAGGTSTEAFF
CDR3nt: TGTGCCAGCAGCTTAGGGGCAGGGGGGACCTCCACTGAAGCTTTCTTT

j_gene: TRBJ1-1
abundance: -
d_gene: TRBD1
v_gene: TRBV10-1
CDR3aa: CASSETGGAFF
CDR3nt: TGCGCCAGCAGCGAGACAGGGGGAGCTTTCTTT

j_gene: TRBJ2-3
abundance: -
d_gene: TRBD2
v_gene: TRBV7-3
CDR3aa: CASSPRGLVLDTQYF
CDR3nt: TGTGCCAGCAGCCCAAGGGGACTAGTTTTGGATACGCAGTATTTT

j_gene: TRBJ1-4
abundance: -
d_gene: -
v_gene: TRBV30
CDR3aa: CAWSSKGGHDNEKLFF
CDR3nt: TGTGCCTGGAGTTCCAAGGGAGGCCACGATAATGAAAAACTGTTTTTT

j_gene: TRBJ1-2
abundance: -
d_gene: TRBD1
v_gene: TRBV14
CDR3aa: CASSRITGGAGGYTF
CDR3nt: TGTGCCAGCAGTCGGATCACAGGGGGCGCGGGAGGCTACACCTTC

j_gene: TRBJ2-1
abundance: -
d_gene: TRBD2
v_gene: TRBV19
CDR3aa: CASSSGRASYNEQFF
CDR3nt: TGTGCCAGTAGTAGCGGGAGGGCCTCCTACAATGAGCAGTTCTTC

j_gene: TRBJ2-2
abundance: once
d_gene: -
v_gene: TRBV2
CDR3aa: CASTRENTGELFF
CDR3nt: TGTGCCAGCACCAGGGAGAACACCGGGGAGCTGTTTTTT

j_gene: TRBJ2-6
abundance: -
d_gene: -
v_gene: TRBV28
CDR3aa: CASSLFRAGANVLTF
CDR3nt: TGTGCCAGCAGTTTATTCAGGGCTGGGGCCAACGTCCTGACTTTC

j_gene: TRBJ1-2
abundance: -
d_gene: TRBD1
v_gene: TRBV6-1
CDR3aa: CASSEAPRQGVRYGYTF
CDR3nt: TGTGCCAGCAGTGAAGCACCACGACAGGGAGTACGCTATGGCTACACCTTC

j_gene: TRBJ2-1
abundance: -
d_gene: -
v_gene: TRBV28
CDR3aa: CASSLWRDFSYNEQFF
CDR3nt: TGTGCCAGCAGTTTGTGGCGGGACTTCTCCTACAATGAGCAGTTCTTC

j_gene: TRBJ2-7
abundance: once
d_gene: -
v_gene: TRBV7-9
CDR3aa: CASSFRDVYEQYF
CDR3nt: TGTGCCAGCAGCTTCCGAGATGTTTACGAGCAGTACTTC

j_gene: TRBJ2-3
abundance: -
d_gene: TRBD2
v_gene: TRBV7-8
CDR3aa: CASGRAGSTDTQYF
CDR3nt: TGTGCCAGCGGGAGGGCCGGGAGCACAGATACGCAGTATTTT

j_gene: TRBJ2-3
abundance: few
d_gene: TRBD2
v_gene: TRBV4-2
CDR3aa: CASSRSLAGTGTDTQYF
CDR3nt: TGTGCCAGCAGCCGAAGCCTAGCGGGGACTGGCACAGATACGCAGTATTTT

j_gene: TRBJ1-6
abundance: -
d_gene: -
v_gene: TRBV7-2
CDR3aa: CASSPSSGVAYNSPLHF
CDR3nt: TGTGCCAGCAGCCCCTCCTCCGGGGTCGCTTATAATTCACCCCTCCACTTT

j_gene: TRBJ2-3
abundance: -
d_gene: TRBD1
v_gene: TRBV5-1
CDR3aa: CASSFDRADTDTQYF
CDR3nt: TGCGCCAGCAGTTTCGACAGGGCGGACACAGATACGCAGTATTTT

j_gene: TRBJ1-5
abundance: -
d_gene: TRBD1
v_gene: TRBV4-1
CDR3aa: CASSFDPGQAGQPQHF
CDR3nt: TGCGCCAGCAGCTTTGATCCGGGACAGGCGGGTCAGCCCCAGCATTTT

j_gene: TRBJ1-4
abundance: -
d_gene: TRBD1
v_gene: TRBV5-1
CDR3aa: CASRQGMDEKLFF
CDR3nt: TGCGCCAGCCGACAGGGGATGGATGAAAAACTGTTTTTT

j_gene: TRBJ2-3
abundance: -
d_gene: TRBD2
v_gene: TRBV5-1
CDR3aa: CASSLAGGSDTQYF
CDR3nt: TGCGCCAGCAGCCTTGCGGGGGGGTCAGATACGCAGTATTTT

j_gene: TRBJ1-1
abundance: -
d_gene: -
v_gene: TRBV28
CDR3aa: CASSAQGLTEAFF
CDR3nt: TGTGCCAGCAGTGCTCAGGGGCTGACTGAAGCTTTCTTT

j_gene: TRBJ2-1
abundance: -
d_gene: -
v_gene: TRBV5-5
CDR3aa: CASSSRTEQAPEQFF
CDR3nt: TGTGCCAGCAGCTCTCGAACTGAACAGGCCCCCGAGCAGTTCTTC

j_gene: TRBJ1-5
abundance: -
d_gene: TRBD1
v_gene: TRBV5-4
CDR3aa: CASSLGGQPDSNQPQHF
CDR3nt: TGTGCCAGCAGCTTGGGGGGACAGCCCGATAGCAATCAGCCCCAGCATTTT

j_gene: TRBJ2-7
abundance: -
d_gene: -
v_gene: TRBV11-2
CDR3aa: CASSFSIRIDYEQYF
CDR3nt: TGTGCCAGCAGCTTCAGTATCAGGATCGACTACGAGCAGTACTTC

j_gene: TRBJ2-5
abundance: once
d_gene: -
v_gene: TRBV2
CDR3aa: CASSVGGGGGETQYF
CDR3nt: TGTGCCAGCAGTGTCGGTGGGGGAGGCGGGGAGACCCAGTACTTC

j_gene: TRBJ1-6
abundance: -
d_gene: TRBD1
v_gene: TRBV5-6
CDR3aa: CASSLNRGNSPLHF
CDR3nt: TGTGCCAGCAGCTTGAACAGGGGAAACTCACCCCTCCACTTT

j_gene: TRBJ2-3
abundance: -
d_gene: TRBD2
v_gene: TRBV4-3
CDR3aa: CASSQGTSGGDTQYF
CDR3nt: TGCGCCAGCAGCCAAGGAACTAGCGGGGGAGATACGCAGTATTTT

j_gene: TRBJ2-5
abundance: -
d_gene: TRBD2
v_gene: TRBV5-4
CDR3aa: CASSLGVGGSGQETQYF
CDR3nt: TGTGCCAGCAGCTTGGGGGTGGGAGGGAGTGGGCAAGAGACCCAGTACTTC

j_gene: TRBJ2-6
abundance: -
d_gene: -
v_gene: TRBV28
CDR3aa: CASSFGGGSYSGANVLTF
CDR3nt: TGTGCCAGCAGTTTTGGTGGGGGGTCCTACTCTGGGGCCAACGTCCTGACTTTC

j_gene: TRBJ2-7
abundance: -
d_gene: -
v_gene: TRBV7-3
CDR3aa: CASSSQPSYEQYF
CDR3nt: TGTGCCAGCAGCTCACAGCCTTCCTACGAGCAGTACTTC

j_gene: TRBJ1-1
abundance: -
d_gene: TRBD1
v_gene: TRBV11-2
CDR3aa: CASSTRQGNTEAFF
CDR3nt: TGTGCCAGCAGCACTCGACAGGGGAACACTGAAGCTTTCTTT

j_gene: TRBJ2-3
abundance: -
d_gene: TRBD1
v_gene: TRBV28
CDR3aa: CASTKTGWDTQYF
CDR3nt: TGTGCCAGCACAAAGACAGGGTGGGATACGCAGTATTTT

j_gene: TRBJ2-1
abundance: -
d_gene: -
v_gene: TRBV9
CDR3aa: CASSVVAGFSYNEQFF
CDR3nt: TGTGCCAGCAGCGTAGTGGCGGGATTCTCCTACAATGAGCAGTTCTTC

j_gene: TRBJ1-2
abundance: -
d_gene: -
v_gene: TRBV28
CDR3aa: CASKVRGNLRENGYTF
CDR3nt: TGTGCCAGCAAAGTCCGAGGTAATCTCCGGGAAAATGGCTACACCTTC

j_gene: TRBJ1-2
abundance: -
d_gene: -
v_gene: TRBV13
CDR3aa: CASSSGQGSTSYTF
CDR3nt: TGTGCCAGCAGTTCGGGGCAGGGGAGTACAAGCTACACCTTC

j_gene: TRBJ1-2
abundance: -
d_gene: -
v_gene: TRBV6-5
CDR3aa: CASSYSAGEDYGYTF
CDR3nt: TGTGCCAGCAGTTACTCGGCAGGGGAAGACTATGGCTACACCTTC

j_gene: TRBJ1-2
abundance: -
d_gene: TRBD1
v_gene: TRBV9
CDR3aa: CASSVEQGAFGYTF
CDR3nt: TGTGCCAGCAGCGTAGAACAGGGGGCGTTTGGCTACACCTTC

j_gene: TRBJ1-3
abundance: -
d_gene: -
v_gene: TRBV5-4
CDR3aa: CASSLWGENTIYF
CDR3nt: TGTGCCAGCAGCTTGTGGGGCGAAAACACCATATATTTT

j_gene: TRBJ1-5
abundance: -
d_gene: -
v_gene: TRBV4-1
CDR3aa: CASSQEGGQPQHF
CDR3nt: TGCGCCAGCAGCCAAGAGGGGGGGCAGCCCCAGCATTTT

j_gene: TRBJ2-7
abundance: -
d_gene: -
v_gene: TRBV2
CDR3aa: CASSGVRPLF
CDR3nt: TGTGCCAGCAGTGGTGTGAGGCCCCTCTTC

j_gene: TRBJ1-5
abundance: few
d_gene: -
v_gene: TRBV7-2
CDR3aa: CASSPQGGSNQPQHF
CDR3nt: TGTGCCAGCAGCCCACAGGGTGGGAGCAATCAGCCCCAGCATTTT